By sample fraction, the clone carrying this T cell receptor (beta chain) is medium-sized. The antigen is unknown. These data originate in a study of metastatic and nonmetastatic thyroid tumors. Study as a whole: Repertoires from blood and tumor or nodule tissue of malignant and benign thyroid patients were compared.

Study findings and constraints: It was reportedly found that TCR beta diversity was significantly higher in malignant thyroid tumors than in benign nodules, a difference seen in both blood and tumor samples.

No treatment of any kind had been given to any patient before thyroid surgery. Authors' analysis steps: Construction of a distant-metastasis classifier for papillary thyroid cancer relied on CDR3 differences across clinicopathological groups. Using MiXCR, TCRdb re-called clones from the PCR reads. The V and J calls were determined by TCRdb, not by the authors. The top ten hold less than 4.5% of the sample, which has some 23,000 clones, 20% to 25% seen once. The CDR3 consists of 12 residues. V was trimmed by 2 bases and J by 3 bases, leaving 5 bases between them. Germline CDR1 MNHEY, CDR2 SVGEGT. The rearrangement uses TRBV6-2 or TRBV6-3 and TRBJ2-7; D unclear. The sequence derives from a female donor with papillary thyroid cancer or a benign thyroid nodule (not recorded which). Some clones in this sample may be carry-over from other donors' samples. What was sequenced was adjacent normal tissue. For the CDR3, the DNA is TGTGCCAGCAGTTACAGCCACTACGAGCAGTACTTC. It encodes CASSYSHYEQYF.